A selection of T cell receptor beta chains follows, all from one sample in a study of cytomegalovirus exposure and HLA in healthy donors. Sequenced by immunoSEQ multiplex PCR; TCRdb stores in-frame clones only, minus some. The data show some 160,000 clones, with under 85% seen just once and 1.5% to 2% held by the top ten. The sequenced material came from PBMCs. These receptors originate from a woman in her 30s in good health and CMV-seronegative. The CDR3 runs from the conserved cysteine through the conserved F or W. The order of the fields is CDR3 protein, CDR3 DNA, V gene, D gene, J gene, clone size. A D gene is named only where the DNA matches it firmly. Clone size appears in some rows only: once, few, many, or a class for an expanded clone.

CDR3: CAISELDADTQYF
DNA: TGTGCCATCAGTGAGCTAGACGCAGATACGCAGTATTTT
V: TRBV10-3
D: -
J: TRBJ2-3
size: -

CDR3: CASSPQETAYNEQFF
DNA: TGTGCCAGCAGCCCCCAAGAGACAGCCTACAATGAGCAGTTCTTC
V: TRBV7-2
D: -
J: TRBJ2-1
size: few

CDR3: CASSSPTGLAGGGEQYF
DNA: TGTGCCAGCAGTTCGCCAACGGGACTAGCGGGAGGGGGCGAGCAGTACTTC
V: TRBV27
D: TRBD2
J: TRBJ2-7
size: -

CDR3: CSVDFRGEAFF
DNA: TGCAGCGTTGATTTCCGGGGTGAAGCTTTCTTT
V: TRBV29-1
D: -
J: TRBJ1-1
size: -

CDR3: CASNLLEEYEQYF
DNA: TGTGCCAGCAACCTACTAGAGGAATACGAGCAGTACTTC
V: TRBV7-2
D: -
J: TRBJ2-7
size: -

CDR3: CASSHRDRGCGYTF
DNA: TGTGCCAGCAGCCACCGGGACAGGGGTTGCGGCTACACCTTC
V: TRBV7-4
D: TRBD1
J: TRBJ1-2
size: -

CDR3: CASSSRDRGLNTEAFF
DNA: TGTGCCAGCAGCTCGAGGGACAGGGGCTTGAACACTGAAGCTTTCTTT
V: TRBV7-9
D: TRBD1
J: TRBJ1-1
size: few

CDR3: CSALDRSSYEQYF
DNA: TGCAGCGCCTTGGACAGGAGCTCCTACGAGCAGTACTTC
V: TRBV29-1
D: TRBD1
J: TRBJ2-7
size: -

CDR3: CASGRGSRETQYF
DNA: TGTGCCAGCGGGAGGGGGTCTCGAGAGACCCAGTACTTC
V: TRBV7-6
D: -
J: TRBJ2-5
size: -

CDR3: CATLPGGSGYTF
DNA: TGTGCCACCCTCCCGGGGGGCAGTGGCTACACCTTC
V: TRBV2
D: -
J: TRBJ1-2
size: -

CDR3: CASTAGGGRGSEAFF
DNA: TGTGCCAGCACCGCTGGGGGGGGGCGAGGAAGTGAAGCTTTCTTT
V: TRBV28
D: -
J: TRBJ1-1
size: -

CDR3: CASSPKDSYEQYF
DNA: TGTGCCAGCAGTCCTAAGGACAGTTACGAGCAGTACTTC
V: TRBV27
D: -
J: TRBJ2-7
size: -

CDR3: CASRRGTGVYGYTF
DNA: TGTGCCAGCAGGAGGGGGACAGGGGTCTATGGCTACACCTTC
V: TRBV6-5
D: TRBD1
J: TRBJ1-2
size: -

CDR3: CASSATGFGYTF
DNA: TGTGCCAGCAGTGCGACAGGGTTTGGCTACACCTTC
V: TRBV27
D: TRBD1
J: TRBJ1-2
size: -

CDR3: CAISEDRNNEKLFF
DNA: TGTGCCATCAGTGAAGACAGAAATAATGAAAAACTGTTTTTT
V: TRBV10-3
D: -
J: TRBJ1-4
size: -

CDR3: CASSWVTGNTIYF
DNA: TGTGCCAGCAGTTGGGTGACAGGAAACACCATATATTTT
V: TRBV6-1
D: -
J: TRBJ1-3
size: -

CDR3: CASSWSGRSADTQYF
DNA: TGTGCCAGCAGTTGGTCGGGAAGGTCAGCAGATACGCAGTATTTT
V: TRBV27
D: -
J: TRBJ2-3
size: -

CDR3: CASSGRLAGKGEQYF
DNA: TGTGCCAGCAGCGGGCGACTAGCGGGGAAGGGGGAGCAGTACTTC
V: TRBV7-2
D: TRBD2
J: TRBJ2-7
size: -

CDR3: CASSVSGTGYNEQFF
DNA: TGTGCCAGTAGTGTCAGTGGGACAGGGTATAATGAGCAGTTCTTC
V: TRBV19
D: TRBD1
J: TRBJ2-1
size: -

CDR3: CAWSVLSHYEQYF
DNA: TGTGCCTGGAGTGTACTCTCGCACTACGAGCAGTACTTC
V: TRBV30
D: -
J: TRBJ2-7
size: -

CDR3: CASSLAGTSGGYTQYF
DNA: TGTGCCAGCAGCCTCGCCGGGACTAGCGGGGGGTATACGCAGTATTTT
V: TRBV7-2
D: TRBD2
J: TRBJ2-3
size: -

CDR3: CASSLGSTGNTEAFF
DNA: TGTGCCAGCAGCTTGGGAAGCACGGGGAACACTGAAGCTTTCTTT
V: TRBV5-6
D: -
J: TRBJ1-1
size: -

CDR3: CASSPPGTDNTEAFF
DNA: TGTGCCAGCTCACCACCCGGGACAGATAACACTGAAGCTTTCTTT
V: TRBV18
D: TRBD1
J: TRBJ1-1
size: once

CDR3: CASSYTVIHEAFF
DNA: TGTGCCAGCAGCTACACAGTGATCCATGAAGCTTTCTTT
V: TRBV11-2
D: -
J: TRBJ1-1
size: -

CDR3: CASSQGKMSGRNTQYF
DNA: TGCGCCAGCAGCCAAGGGAAGATGAGCGGGAGGAATACGCAGTATTTT
V: TRBV4-3
D: TRBD2
J: TRBJ2-3
size: once

CDR3: CASSGLAHSYNEQFF
DNA: TGTGCCAGCAGTGGACTAGCCCACTCCTACAATGAGCAGTTCTTC
V: TRBV6-1
D: TRBD2
J: TRBJ2-1
size: -

CDR3: CASSPGTAIYEQYF
DNA: TGTGCCAGCTCCCCCGGGACAGCGATATACGAGCAGTACTTC
V: TRBV27
D: TRBD1
J: TRBJ2-7
size: -

CDR3: CASSLPERPDRTNYGYTF
DNA: TGTGCCAGCAGCTTGCCGGAACGGCCCGACAGAACTAACTATGGCTACACCTTC
V: TRBV5-8
D: -
J: TRBJ1-2
size: -

CDR3: CASSAPAWGGVSGELFF
DNA: TGTGCCAGCAGTGCTCCGGCTTGGGGGGGTGTCTCCGGGGAGCTGTTTTTT
V: TRBV6-1
D: TRBD2
J: TRBJ2-2
size: -

CDR3: CASSGSGGDTQYF
DNA: TGCGCCAGCAGCGGGAGCGGGGGGGATACGCAGTATTTT
V: TRBV5-1
D: TRBD2
J: TRBJ2-3
size: -

CDR3: CASSTWDFQETQYF
DNA: TGTGCCAGCAGTACCTGGGACTTCCAAGAGACCCAGTACTTC
V: TRBV6-5
D: -
J: TRBJ2-5
size: -

CDR3: CASSFPGQGAGNTIYF
DNA: TGTGCCAGTAGTTTCCCGGGACAGGGGGCTGGAAACACCATATATTTT
V: TRBV19
D: TRBD1
J: TRBJ1-3
size: -

CDR3: CASSLRQGALNEQFF
DNA: TGCGCCAGCAGCTTGCGTCAGGGGGCTTTAAATGAGCAGTTCTTC
V: TRBV5-1
D: TRBD1
J: TRBJ2-1
size: once

CDR3: CASSSGGRRNEQFF
DNA: TGTGCCAGTAGCTCGGGGGGGCGTCGAAATGAGCAGTTCTTC
V: TRBV19
D: TRBD2
J: TRBJ2-1
size: -

CDR3: CASSSQTRSYNEQFF
DNA: TGTGCCAGCAGCTCCCAAACTAGGTCCTACAATGAGCAGTTCTTC
V: TRBV6-5
D: -
J: TRBJ2-1
size: -

CDR3: CASSQFAREGEKLFF
DNA: TGTGCCAGCAGCCAATTTGCCAGGGAAGGCGAAAAACTGTTTTTT
V: TRBV4-2
D: -
J: TRBJ1-4
size: -

CDR3: CASSSPSGSPYEQYF
DNA: TGTGCCAGCAGCTCCCCTAGCGGGAGCCCCTACGAGCAGTACTTC
V: TRBV9
D: TRBD2
J: TRBJ2-7
size: -

CDR3: CASSEVPGGRNQPQHF
DNA: TGTGCCAGCAGTGAAGTCCCAGGGGGCAGGAATCAGCCCCAGCATTTT
V: TRBV6-1
D: TRBD1
J: TRBJ1-5
size: -

CDR3: CASSRNLAGGGGEQFF
DNA: TGTGCCAGCAGTCGTAACCTAGCGGGAGGGGGGGGTGAGCAGTTCTTC
V: TRBV13
D: TRBD2
J: TRBJ2-1
size: -

CDR3: CASSVLAGGSNTGELFF
DNA: TGTGCCAGCAGCGTACTAGCGGGGGGGTCGAACACCGGGGAGCTGTTTTTT
V: TRBV9
D: TRBD2
J: TRBJ2-2
size: -

CDR3: CASREGGGGDEQFF
DNA: TGTGCTAGCAGAGAAGGGGGCGGTGGGGATGAGCAGTTCTTC
V: TRBV6-6
D: TRBD1
J: TRBJ2-1
size: -

CDR3: CASSAGNLNQPQHF
DNA: TGCGCCAGCAGTGCAGGGAACCTAAATCAGCCCCAGCATTTT
V: TRBV5-1
D: -
J: TRBJ1-5
size: -

CDR3: CASSLWSTGGTGELFF
DNA: TGTGCCAGCAGTTTATGGAGTACAGGGGGCACCGGGGAGCTGTTTTTT
V: TRBV28
D: TRBD1
J: TRBJ2-2
size: -

CDR3: CASSPKGLAGLSFSYEQYF
DNA: TGCGCCAGCAGCCCCAAGGGACTAGCGGGTCTATCATTCTCCTACGAGCAGTACTTC
V: TRBV5-1
D: TRBD2
J: TRBJ2-7
size: -

CDR3: CASSPTLGTGGLKLFF
DNA: TGTGCCAGCAGCCCAACGTTGGGGACAGGGGGCTTAAAACTGTTTTTT
V: TRBV9
D: TRBD1
J: TRBJ1-4
size: once

CDR3: CASSPGGNSPLHF
DNA: TGTGCCAGTAGTCCAGGGGGAAATTCACCCCTCCACTTT
V: TRBV19
D: TRBD1
J: TRBJ1-6
size: -

CDR3: CASSLSGTGIPSTDTQYF
DNA: TGCGCCAGCAGCTTGTCCGGGACAGGGATTCCTAGCACAGATACGCAGTATTTT
V: TRBV5-1
D: TRBD1
J: TRBJ2-3
size: -

CDR3: CASSLRQGGADTQYF
DNA: TGTGCCAGCAGCTTAAGACAGGGGGGGGCAGATACGCAGTATTTT
V: TRBV7-3
D: TRBD1
J: TRBJ2-3
size: -

CDR3: CASSFSSPTGLPYEQYF
DNA: TGTGCCAGCAGTTTCTCCTCACCGACAGGCCTCCCCTACGAGCAGTACTTC
V: TRBV27
D: -
J: TRBJ2-7
size: -

CDR3: CAEKSGERDTEAFF
DNA: TGTGCCGAAAAATCAGGGGAAAGGGACACTGAAGCTTTCTTT
V: TRBV11-2
D: -
J: TRBJ1-1
size: few

CDR3: CASSGPGVIEQYF
DNA: TGTGCCAGCAGCGGACCCGGGGTGATCGAGCAGTACTTC
V: TRBV13
D: -
J: TRBJ2-7
size: -

CDR3: CSVEGLAGSHQYF
DNA: TGCAGCGTTGAGGGACTAGCGGGTTCTCATCAGTACTTC
V: TRBV29-1
D: TRBD2
J: TRBJ2-5
size: -

CDR3: CASSSDRGPEAFF
DNA: TGTGCCAGCAGCTCGGACAGGGGACCTGAAGCTTTCTTT
V: TRBV5-6
D: TRBD1
J: TRBJ1-1
size: -

CDR3: CAWSVPRGRSHFEAFF
DNA: TGTGCCTGGAGTGTACCGAGGGGGCGGTCTCATTTTGAAGCTTTCTTT
V: TRBV30
D: TRBD1
J: TRBJ1-1
size: -

CDR3: CASSMRQMNTEAFF
DNA: TGCGCCAGCAGCATGAGGCAAATGAACACTGAAGCTTTCTTT
V: TRBV5-1
D: -
J: TRBJ1-1
size: few

CDR3: CASTLAGSNNEQFF
DNA: TGTGCCAGCACCCTAGCGGGATCCAACAATGAGCAGTTCTTC
V: TRBV27
D: TRBD2
J: TRBJ2-1
size: few

CDR3: CASSRWGGIEGNQPQHF
DNA: TGTGCCAGCAGTCGTTGGGGGGGAATTGAGGGCAATCAGCCCCAGCATTTT
V: TRBV27
D: -
J: TRBJ1-5
size: -

CDR3: CASSYGLGQQQFF
DNA: TGTGCCAGCAGTTACGGTTTGGGACAGCAGCAGTTCTTC
V: TRBV6-5
D: TRBD1
J: TRBJ2-1
size: -

CDR3: CASSQIATAGLTQYF
DNA: TGTGCCAGCAGCCAGATAGCGACCGCGGGGTTGACCCAGTACTTC
V: TRBV11-2
D: -
J: TRBJ2-5
size: -